The 6 T cell receptor beta chains below were found in one sample sequenced in a study of regulatory T cells in long-lasting Graves disease. Time point denoted: persistent/refractory GD, antithyroid drugs over 5 years with positive TRAb. The TCR library was made from RNA extracted from PBMCs. Through Arm-PCR of CDR3 regions and iRepertoire HTBI primers, TCR beta libraries were built. Each CDR3 protein gets one entry after TCRdb re-called the multiplex PCR reads with MiXCR. Counted here are fewer than 450,000 distinct CDR3 sequences, around 21% occurring once; the ten biggest clones make up roughly 20%. The sample consisted of peripheral blood mononuclear cells (PBMCs), taken when the disease was refractory, from a patient treated with antithyroid drugs. All receptors derive from a female donor with Graves disease.

V is TRBV6-2 or TRBV6-3 and J is TRBJ2-2; a weak D match, TRBD1 (5 bases). The CDR3 is 15 residues long. V was shortened by 5 bases and J by 1 base, with 11 bases between the two germline ends. CDR1 is MNHEY and CDR2 is SVGEGT in the germline V gene. CDR3 sequence: CASSPGQVNTGELFF. Written as DNA, the CDR3 is TGTGCCAGCAGTCCCGGACAAGTGAACACCGGGGAGCTGTTTTTT.

This clonotype was seen repeatedly, ten times or more. The chain employs TRBV2 and TRBJ1-2; no reliable D call. This CDR3 comprises 14 residues. V was pared by 0 bases and J by 6 bases, with 11 bases between. The V gene's germline CDR1 is SNHLY and CDR2 FYNNEI. CDR3 DNA sequence: TGTGCCAGCAGTGAAGCGCTGGGGAGGAATGGCTACACCTTC. The encoded protein is CASSEALGRNGYTF. The full variable domain, with the rest looked up from reference TRBV2 and TRBJ1-2, is EPEVTQTPSHQVTQMGQEVILRCVPISNHLYFYWYRQILGQKVEFLVSFYNNEISEKSEIFDDQFSVERPDGSNFTLKIRSTKLEDSAMYFCASSEALGRNGYTFGSGTRLTVV.

This clonotype came up many times. This chain connects TRBV12-3 or TRBV12-4 to TRBJ2-5; 9 positions agree with TRBD2. The V and J ends lost 3 bases and 5 bases, in that order; junction bases with no gene match: 7. CDR3 length equals 15 residues. As DNA, the CDR3 is TGTGCCAGCAGTTTTTCAGCGGGAGGTGGGGAGACCCAGTACTTC. This translates into CASSFSAGGGETQYF.

Note on this clonotype: A far larger clone is one base from this, pointing to a likely read error. The chain has TRBV7-9 and TRBJ1-2, with 7 positions matching TRBD1. The V gene's germline CDR1 is SEHNR and CDR2 FQNEAQ (reference sequence). The ends lost 3 bases at V and 3 bases at J; junction bases unmatched: 1. The CDR3 extends over 13 amino acids. The CDR3, as DNA: TGTGCCAGCAGCTTTACAGGGGACTATGGCTACACCTTC. Encoded protein: CASSFTGDYGYTF.

This clonotype was counted ten times or more. The V and J genes are TRBV13 and TRBJ1-4, with a tentative D call TRBD1 (5 bases). Per the germline V gene, CDR1 is PRHDT and CDR2 is FYEKMQ (reference sequence). V lost 4 bases to trimming and J lost 15 bases, with 18 bases between them. The CDR3 consists of 13 residues. The CDR3, as DNA: TGTGCCAGCAGCTCCCAAGGGACTCCGTATGTGTTTTTT. This encodes CASSSQGTPYVFF.

In its sample, this clonotype was seen many times. The chain recombines TRBV28 with TRBJ1-4; D gene ambiguous. CDR3 length: 15 amino acids. The V and J ends lost 7 bases and 7 bases respectively, with 19 bases between them. Germline V gene sequence: CDR1 MDHEN, CDR2 SYDVKM. The CDR3: CASTGPTSPGEKLFF. Written as DNA, the CDR3 is TGTGCCAGCACCGGGCCTACGAGCCCGGGTGAAAAACTGTTTTTT.